The 20 T cell receptor beta chains in this list originate from one sample, sequenced in a study of early T cells in non-severe SARS-CoV-2 infection. One entry per CDR3 protein, called by TCRdb with MiXCR from the 5' RACE reads. The table lists approximately 42,000 distinct CDR3 sequences, over 6% of them singletons. The sample was whole blood. These receptors all come from an adult who was a healthcare worker with PCR-confirmed SARS-CoV-2 infection or an uninfected control (not recorded which).

This clonotype has ten or more counts. V usage is TRBV29-1 and J usage is TRBJ2-5; 7 nucleotides match TRBD1. J was trimmed by 2 bases and V by 0 bases; bases with no gene match: 3. The germline CDR1 and CDR2 sequences are SQVTM and ANQGSEA. The CDR3 covers 14 residues. The CDR3 sequence: CSVEDDRDQETQYF. The CDR3 region has the DNA TGCAGCGTTGAAGATGACAGGGATCAAGAGACCCAGTACTTC.

This clonotype is termed medium-sized (0.01 to 0.1%). The V call is TRBV7-9, the J call TRBJ1-2; 7 bases are shared with TRBD1. This CDR3 spans 14 amino acids. V gave up 6 bases and J gave up 2 bases; unmatched junction bases: 6. CDR1 is SEHNR and CDR2 is FQNEAQ in the germline V gene (reference sequence). In DNA form, the CDR3 reads TGTGCCAGCAGACGGACAGGAGTAAACTATGGCTACACCTTC. It yields the protein CASRRTGVNYGYTF.

This clonotype was counted many times. This chain connects TRBV7-8 to TRBJ1-5; D perhaps matches TRBD1 (6 bases). V dropped 1 base and J dropped 4 bases, with 11 bases sitting between them. The CDR3 extends over 15 amino acids. Germline loops: CDR1 SGHVS, CDR2 FQNEAQ. The CDR3 DNA reads as TGTGCCAGCAGCTTAGGCAGGGGTGGAAATCAGCCCCAGCATTTT. This codes for CASSLGRGGNQPQHF.

This clonotype occurred many times. The chain couples TRBV7-6 to TRBJ1-2; no firm D call. This CDR3 has 14 amino acids. In germline, CDR1 is SGHVS, CDR2 FNYEAQ. V lost 1 base and J lost 2, with 8 bases in between. In DNA form, the CDR3 reads TGTGCCAGCAGCTTAGGAGCGGGGAACTATGGCTACACCTTC. Translation gives CASSLGAGNYGYTF.

The chain carries TRBV6-6 and TRBJ2-7, with D perhaps TRBD2 (6 bases). V lost 2 bases and J 7 bases, leaving 15 bases between the germline ends. Germline loops: CDR1 MNHNY, CDR2 SVGAGI (reference sequence). The CDR3 has 14 amino acids. CDR3 coding DNA: TGTGCCAGCAGTTACGGGGAGGCACATGGGGAGCAGTACTTC. Protein product: CASSYGEAHGEQYF.

The chain uses TRBV19 and TRBJ2-3; D may be TRBD1 or TRBD2 (6 bases each). V was pared by 5 bases and J by 1 base, with 16 bases between. The CDR3 contains 16 residues. Germline lookup yields CDR1 LNHDA and CDR2 SQIVND (reference sequence). CDR3 sequence (DNA): TGTGCCAGTAGTCTCCCTGGGGGCGGGGGCACAGATACGCAGTATTTT. This codes for CASSLPGGGGTDTQYF.

In its sample, this clonotype was seen many times. The rearrangement uses TRBV5-5 and TRBJ2-3, with D unresolved. Germline assignment: CDR1 SGHKS and CDR2 YYEKEE (reference sequence). The CDR3 has 11 amino acids. Trimming removed 2 bases at V and 2 bases at J, with 0 bases between. CDR3 sequence: CASSFTDTQYF. The CDR3 DNA is TGTGCCAGCAGCTTCACAGATACGCAGTATTTT.

V usage is TRBV13 and J usage is TRBJ2-1; 9 bases fit TRBD2. Trimming cost V 3 bases and J 4 bases; bases outside gene matches: 4. Germline V gene lookup returns CDR1 PRHDT and CDR2 FYEKMQ (reference sequence). The CDR3 loop spans 15 amino acids. The CDR3 DNA sequence: TGTGCCAGCAGCTTTGGACTAGCGAAATACAATGAGCAGTTCTTC. Its protein is CASSFGLAKYNEQFF.

This clonotype was detected many times. The gene calls are TRBV4-3 and TRBJ2-3, with 13 bases aligning to TRBD2. V trimming: 3 bases; J trimming: 5 bases; junction bases outside the gene matches: 5. The CDR3 covers 16 residues. Per the germline V gene, CDR1 is LGHNA and CDR2 is YSLEER. As DNA, the CDR3 is TGCGCCAGCAGCCACCGGACTAGCGGGGGCAGAGATACGCAGTATTTT. Residues: CASSHRTSGGRDTQYF.

Ten or more counts support this clonotype. The chain uses TRBV6-6 and TRBJ2-1; D not resolved. CDR3 length: 16 amino acids. V shed 7 bases and J shed 4 bases, with 20 bases lying between them. Germline V gives CDR1 MNHNY, CDR2 SVGAGI (reference sequence). The CDR3 region is CASTEAASAGYNEQFF. For the CDR3, the DNA is TGTGCCAGCACCGAGGCGGCGAGCGCCGGATACAATGAGCAGTTCTTC.

The chain couples TRBV10-1 to TRBJ1-5; D unclear. V was shortened by 6 bases and J by 9 bases, with 15 bases between the two germline ends. CDR1 is WNHNN and CDR2 is SYGVQD in the germline V gene (reference sequence). There are 13 residues in the CDR3. CDR3 DNA sequence: TGCGCCAGCAGCTCCAAGCCCGGAATGCCCCAGCATTTT. It encodes CASSSKPGMPQHF.

V is TRBV4-1 and J is TRBJ2-3, with 11 bases lining up with TRBD1. The CDR3 is 16 amino acids. Per the germline V gene, CDR1 is MGHRA and CDR2 is YSYEKL. Trimming took 6 bases from V and 2 from J; bases not matched to a gene: 7. The CDR3 nucleotides are TGCGCCAGCAGACCGATTGGACAGGGGGCCACAGATACGCAGTATTTT. It translates to CASRPIGQGATDTQYF.

In this sample, this clonotype turned up many times. The chain couples TRBV2 to TRBJ2-1; D ambiguous. This CDR3 contains 12 residues. Trimming stripped 7 bases from V and 9 bases from J, with 13 bases between. CDR1 is SNHLY and CDR2 is FYNNEI in the germline V gene. CDR3 amino acids: CASTRLSAEQFF. CDR3 nucleotides: TGTGCCAGCACCCGTTTGTCGGCTGAGCAGTTCTTC.

This clonotype was counted at least ten times. The V call is TRBV5-5, the J call TRBJ2-2, with D unresolved. V lost 6 bases to trimming and J lost 2 bases, with 5 bases between them. CDR3 length equals 12 residues. Per the germline V gene, CDR1 is SGHKS and CDR2 is YYEKEE (reference sequence). As DNA, the CDR3 is TGTGCCAGCAAGAGTAACACCGGGGAGCTGTTTTTT. It codes for CASKSNTGELFF.

This rearrangement joins TRBV4-1 to TRBJ2-5; 7 bases map to TRBD2. The CDR3 is made up of 15 amino acids. Per the germline V gene, CDR1 is MGHRA and CDR2 is YSYEKL. V lost 1 base and J lost 3; bases outside the gene matches: 5. The chain's CDR3 is CASSQVTSREETQYF. The DNA for the CDR3 is TGCGCCAGCAGCCAAGTGACTAGCCGGGAAGAGACCCAGTACTTC.

This clonotype was seen more than once but under ten times. The J gene is TRBJ2-3, the V gene TRBV5-1; maybe TRBD1 (7 bases). Trimming cost V 1 base and J 4 bases, with 22 bases left between them. Germline V gene sequence: CDR1 SGHRS, CDR2 YFSETQ. The CDR3 totals 18 residues. The CDR3 sequence is CASSLIKDPRGRPDTQYF. For the CDR3, the DNA is TGCGCCAGCAGCTTGATTAAAGACCCCAGGGGGAGGCCAGATACGCAGTATTTT. Filled out from reference TRBV5-1 and TRBJ2-3, the complete variable domain reads KAGVTQTPRYLIKTRGQQVTLSCSPISGHRSVSWYQQTPGQGLQFLFEYFSETQRNKGNFPGRFSGRQFSNSRSEMNVSTLELGDSALYLCASSLIKDPRGRPDTQYFGPGTRLTVL.

The chain is built from TRBV28 and TRBJ2-7; TRBD1 matches 8 bases. The CDR3 totals 15 residues. Germline CDR1 is MDHEN and CDR2 is SYDVKM. J lost 1 base, V lost 5 bases, and 7 bases had no gene match. CDR3 nucleotide sequence: TGTGCCAGCAGTCTCGACAGGGGTGTATCCTACGAGCAGTACTTC. It translates to CASSLDRGVSYEQYF.

The chain recombines TRBV2 with TRBJ1-1, with 7 bases that match TRBD1. Germline loops: CDR1 SNHLY, CDR2 FYNNEI. V lost 6 bases to trimming and J lost 1 base; unmatched junction nucleotides: 5. The CDR3 has 14 amino acids. DNA for the CDR3: TGTGCCAGCAGGCAACAGGGGACGAACACTGAAGCTTTCTTT. Residues: CASRQQGTNTEAFF.

The rearrangement uses TRBV12-3 or TRBV12-4 and TRBJ1-1; D may be TRBD1 (5 bases). V lost 7 bases to trimming and J lost 3 bases, with 18 bases between them. The CDR3 has 15 amino acids. The CDR3 reads CASNLLWGRDTEAFF. For the CDR3, the DNA is TGTGCCAGCAACCTCCTCTGGGGGAGGGACACTGAAGCTTTCTTT.

This clonotype was seen repeatedly, ten times or more. V and J are TRBV5-4 and TRBJ1-1; the D is unclear. The CDR3 totals 16 residues. Germline V CDR1 and CDR2: SGHNT, YYREEE (reference sequence). V lost 5 bases to trimming and J lost 0 bases, with 17 bases between them. CDR3 residues: CASSSDGGMMNTEAFF. The CDR3 coding sequence is TGTGCCAGCAGTTCGGACGGTGGGATGATGAACACTGAAGCTTTCTTT.